This entry lists 29 T cell receptor beta chains sequenced from one sample in a study of blood T cell repertoires in COVID-19. Method: immunoSEQ multiplex PCR; TCRdb's copy keeps in-frame clones and lacks some. Among roughly 360,000 clones, around 87% were seen once, and the ten largest hold around 1.3%. Sequencing was carried out using PBMCs or T cells enriched from blood (not recorded which). These receptors all stem from a man under 40 who had recovered from COVID-19.

Concerning this clone itself: The junction differs from germline at one of its ends, possibly a read error. The genes are TRBV28 and TRBJ2-7, with D possibly called TRBD1 or TRBD2 (7 bases each). CDR1 and CDR2 from the germline V gene are MDHEN and SYDVKM. The CDR3 length is 14 residues. The DNA of the CDR3 is TGTGCTAGCAGGGGGGGTGCAAACTTCTACGAGCAGTACTTC. This translates into CASRGGANFYEQYF.

The V call is TRBV6-5, the J call TRBJ1-1; 8 bases align to TRBD1. The V gene end was trimmed by 5 bases and the J gene end by 0 bases; junction bases not matched to a gene: 5. The CDR3 consists of 15 residues. CDR1 is MNHEY and CDR2 is SVGAGI in the germline V gene. This CDR3 is CASSPYRGMNTEAFF. The CDR3 DNA is TGTGCCAGCAGTCCGTACAGGGGGATGAACACTGAAGCTTTCTTT.

This chain links TRBV5-1 with TRBJ2-5; 13 bases line up with TRBD2. The V gene end was trimmed by 4 bases and the J gene end by 3 bases; junction bases not matched to a gene: 3. Germline-derived CDR1 and CDR2 are SGHRS and YFSETQ. CDR3 length: 15 amino acids. The CDR3 region has the DNA TGCGCCAGCAGCATCGGGACTAGCGGGGAAGAGACCCAGTACTTC. Its protein product is CASSIGTSGEETQYF.

The chain is built from TRBV5-1 and TRBJ1-4; TRBD1 matches at 10 bases. CDR1 is SGHRS and CDR2 is YFSETQ in the germline V gene. V dropped 4 bases and J dropped 6; count of bases not matched to a gene: 9. This CDR3 spans 16 amino acids. The CDR3, as DNA: TGCGCCAGCAGCCGGCCCGGGACAGGGGAACATGAAAAACTGTTTTTT. This translates into CASSRPGTGEHEKLFF.

This clone has at least ten counts. The chain uses TRBV6-2 or TRBV6-3 and TRBJ2-1, with 10 bases matching TRBD2. CDR1 is MNHEY and CDR2 is SVGEGT in the germline V gene. The junction had 8 bases not matched to a gene; V was cut back by 4 bases and J by 8 bases. The CDR3 runs to 15 residues. As DNA, the CDR3 is TGTGCCAGCAGTTTGAGCGGGGGGGCCTTCTATGAGCAGTTCTTC. Translation: CASSLSGGAFYEQFF.

This chain uses TRBV7-9 with TRBJ1-2; D perhaps matches TRBD1 (6 bases). Trimming cost V 0 bases and J 7 bases, with 12 bases left between them. The CDR3 totals 14 residues. Germline values: CDR1 SEHNR, CDR2 FQNEAQ (reference sequence). CDR3 DNA: TGTGCCAGCAGCTTAGCGCTCGGGGGGGCTGGCTACACCTTC. Translating it yields CASSLALGGAGYTF.

The V and J genes are TRBV10-3 and TRBJ1-2; 7 bases are shared with TRBD1. The CDR3 extends over 15 amino acids. Germline CDR1 is ENHRY and CDR2 is SYGVKD. J lost 3 bases, V lost 6 bases, and 10 bases had no gene match. This chain's CDR3 is CAISRDSLLDYGYTF. CDR3 coding DNA: TGTGCCATCAGCCGGGACAGTCTTCTCGACTATGGCTACACCTTC.

This sequence joins TRBV28 and TRBJ1-3; TRBD1 agrees at 7 bases. The CDR3 totals 15 residues. Germline values: CDR1 MDHEN, CDR2 SYDVKM. The V and J ends lost 5 bases and 2 bases, in that order; junction bases with no gene match: 6. Written as DNA, the CDR3 is TGTGCCAGCAGTCTGGAGACAGGGACTGGAAACACCATATATTTT. This codes for CASSLETGTGNTIYF.

The V call is TRBV4-1, the J call TRBJ1-4; the D gene is possibly TRBD1 (5 bases). The CDR3 spans 15 residues. The ends were cut back, 4 bases at V and 4 bases at J, with 13 bases in the middle. Germline loops: CDR1 MGHRA, CDR2 YSYEKL. The CDR3, as DNA: TGCGCCAGCAGCCGATCTTGGGGGGGTAATGAAAAACTGTTTTTT. Protein: CASSRSWGGNEKLFF.

The chain is built from TRBV30 and TRBJ1-4; D gene ambiguous. Looked up from germline, CDR1 is GTSNPN and CDR2 is SVGIG (reference sequence). Trimming pared 4 bases from V and 5 bases from J, leaving 17 bases between. The CDR3 covers 15 residues. The CDR3 reads CAWTTIGGRNEKLFF. The DNA of the CDR3 is TGTGCCTGGACGACCATAGGAGGCCGAAATGAAAAACTGTTTTTT.

V usage is TRBV5-1 and J usage is TRBJ1-3; D call uncertain. The V end lost 6 bases, the J end lost 8 bases, and 9 bases lay between the germline ends. The length of the CDR3 is 11 residues. From germline, CDR1 is SGHRS and CDR2 YFSETQ. The CDR3 reads CASMGGDTIYF. The CDR3 DNA sequence: TGCGCCAGCATGGGAGGCGACACCATATATTTT.

The chain is built from TRBV27 and TRBJ1-2; no definite D call. The CDR3 is 13 amino acids. The germline V gene has CDR1 MNHEY and CDR2 SMNVEV (reference sequence). Trimming left V 5 bases short and J 4 bases short, with 11 bases between. For the CDR3, the DNA is TGTGCCAGCAGTGGGGTGGAGGGCTATGGCTACACCTTC. Its translation is CASSGVEGYGYTF.

This chain connects TRBV5-1 to TRBJ2-1; maybe TRBD2 (6 bases). Trimming removed 2 bases from V and 2 bases from J, with 11 bases in between. The CDR3 is made up of 15 amino acids. Germline V CDR1 and CDR2: SGHRS, YFSETQ. The CDR3 spells CASSLWGETYNEQFF. The DNA of the CDR3 is TGCGCCAGCAGCTTATGGGGGGAAACCTACAATGAGCAGTTCTTC.

This clone came up once. V is TRBV6-5 and J is TRBJ2-7; D may be TRBD2 (6 bases). Germline CDR1 and CDR2: MNHEY and SVGAGI. This CDR3 comprises 14 residues. V lost 7 bases to trimming and J lost 1 base, with 14 bases between them. The CDR3 coding sequence is TGTGCCAGCACACGGGCCGGGGGATCCTACGAGCAGTACTTC. Translating it yields CASTRAGGSYEQYF.

The CDR3 loop is CASSPRPRGGNSGNTIYF. CDR3 nucleotides: TGTGCCAGCAGCCCTCGACCTCGCGGGGGAAACTCTGGAAACACCATATATTTT. The chain recombines TRBV7-6 with TRBJ1-3; perhaps TRBD1 as D (5 bases). Germline V lookup: CDR1 SGHVS, CDR2 FNYEAQ. The CDR3 runs 18 residues. V dropped 5 bases and J dropped 0 bases, with 20 bases sitting between them.

This clone was seen only once. The chain uses TRBV5-5 and TRBJ1-1; D gene unclear. Per the germline V gene, CDR1 is SGHKS and CDR2 is YYEKEE (reference sequence). CDR3 length: 14 amino acids. Deletions cut 4 bases from V and 4 bases from J, with 14 bases between. The CDR3 DNA follows: TGTGCCAGCAGCCTCGAGCAGCGCGGCACTGAAGCTTTCTTT. The encoded protein is CASSLEQRGTEAFF.

This clone turned up a few times. The V gene is TRBV27, the J gene TRBJ2-2, with TRBD2 matching over 7 bases. CDR3 size: 15 residues. The germline V gene has CDR1 MNHEY and CDR2 SMNVEV (reference sequence). V lost 3 bases to trimming and J lost 4 bases; unmatched junction nucleotides: 5. The CDR3: CASSFLASGTGELFF. DNA of the CDR3: TGTGCCAGCAGTTTCTTGGCTAGCGGCACCGGGGAGCTGTTTTTT.

The DNA for the CDR3 is TGTGCCAGCTCACCATTTGGTCCATCCGCAGATGGCTACACCTTC. It translates to CASSPFGPSADGYTF. J is TRBJ1-2 and V is TRBV18; D unclear. Germline CDR1 reads KGHSH; CDR2 reads LQKENI. V was shortened by 2 bases and J by 6 bases, with 16 bases between the two germline ends. This CDR3 has 15 amino acids.

The V gene is TRBV9, the J gene TRBJ1-2, with a possible D match to TRBD1 (5 bases). V lost 3 bases, J lost 5 bases, and 14 bases lay in between. The germline V gene encodes CDR1 SGDLS and CDR2 YYNGEE. This CDR3 region has 14 residues. The CDR3 protein is CASSAAGEQYGYTF. The CDR3 nucleotides read TGTGCCAGCAGCGCCGCGGGGGAGCAATATGGCTACACCTTC.

The V call is TRBV10-3, the J call TRBJ1-1; 12 nucleotides align to TRBD1. This CDR3 is built from 17 residues. After removal of 3 bases from V and 4 bases from J, the junction contained 9 bases not matched to a gene. Per germline, CDR1 ENHRY and CDR2 SYGVKD. The CDR3 spells CAISDLGQGAGGTEAFF. CDR3 DNA sequence: TGTGCCATCAGTGATCTGGGACAGGGGGCAGGAGGCACTGAAGCTTTCTTT.

This chain links TRBV7-9 with TRBJ2-1, with D possibly being TRBD1 (6 bases). Germline CDR1 is SEHNR and CDR2 is FQNEAQ (reference sequence). V gave up 0 bases and J gave up 4 bases, with 10 bases separating them. The CDR3 loop spans 15 amino acids. In DNA, the CDR3 is TGTGCCAGCAGCTTAGCAAGGGGGATATACAATGAGCAGTTCTTC. Residues: CASSLARGIYNEQFF.

Written as DNA, the CDR3 is TGTGCCAGCAGCGTGGGGGGACAGGCTGAAGCTTTCTTT. This translates into CASSVGGQAEAFF. This chain uses TRBV9 with TRBJ1-1, with 8 positions matching TRBD1. V trimming: 2 bases; J trimming: 6 bases; junction bases outside the gene matches: 3. Looked up from germline, CDR1 is SGDLS and CDR2 is YYNGEE. CDR3 length: 13 amino acids.

Regarding this clone: The sample has other DNA sequences that encode this CDR3 too. The J gene is TRBJ1-1, the V gene TRBV6-5; D uncertain. V was shortened by 0 bases and J by 2 bases, with 10 bases between the two germline ends. CDR3 size: 15 residues. The germline V gene has CDR1 MNHEY and CDR2 SVGAGI. The CDR3 region has the DNA TGTGCCAGCAGTTACTCGACCGGGGTAAACACTGAAGCTTTCTTT. Translated, it gives CASSYSTGVNTEAFF.

This sequence joins TRBV14 and TRBJ1-1, with D perhaps TRBD1 (5 bases). CDR3 length: 14 residues. CDR1 is SGHDN and CDR2 is FVKESK in the germline V gene. V shed 0 bases and J shed 5 bases, with 10 bases lying between them. This CDR3 reads CASSQDRVWTEAFF. The CDR3 coding sequence is TGTGCCAGCAGCCAAGACAGGGTTTGGACTGAAGCTTTCTTT.

Of note for this clone: The junction departs from germline at one end; a sequencing error may be responsible. The V gene is TRBV18, the J gene TRBJ2-1, with D uncertain. CDR3 size: 17 residues. The germline V gene encodes CDR1 KGHSH and CDR2 LQKENI. In nucleotides, the CDR3 is TGTGCCAGCTCACCACTACTGGGCCCCATGTCCTTCAATGAGCAGTTCTTC. Its protein is CASSPLLGPMSFNEQFF.

This clone has just one count. J is TRBJ2-2 and V is TRBV9; unclear D gene. The CDR3 is 16 residues long. V gave up 4 bases and J gave up 3 bases, with 16 bases separating them. The germline CDR1 and CDR2 sequences are SGDLS and YYNGEE. CDR3 protein: CASSSSTGYDTGELFF. CDR3 nucleotide sequence: TGTGCCAGCAGCTCTTCGACTGGGTACGACACCGGGGAGCTGTTTTTT.

The chain recombines TRBV9 with TRBJ1-2; 7 bases are shared with TRBD1. The CDR3 runs to 16 residues. J lost 6 bases, V lost 1 base, and 12 bases had no gene match. CDR1 SGDLS and CDR2 YYNGEE come from the germline V gene. The CDR3 DNA reads as TGTGCCAGCAGCGTATGGTTAGGGCCCCAGGGGGATGGCTACACCTTC. It specifies CASSVWLGPQGDGYTF.

The chain has TRBV5-6 and TRBJ1-1; 8 nucleotides align to TRBD1. The CDR3 is made up of 16 amino acids. Germline-derived CDR1 and CDR2 are SGHDT and YYEEEE. V trimming: 2 bases; J trimming: 0 bases; junction bases outside the gene matches: 6. CDR3 residues: CASSFPTGAMNTEAFF. CDR3 in DNA: TGTGCCAGCAGCTTCCCGACAGGGGCGATGAACACTGAAGCTTTCTTT.

The table lists this clone with a count of one. The chain links TRBV7-8 to TRBJ1-1; D is possibly TRBD1 (6 bases). V was cut by 1 base and J by 3 bases, with 12 bases left in between. The CDR3 has 15 residues. Germline-derived CDR1 and CDR2 are SGHVS and FQNEAQ. The CDR3 loop is CASSLVGGGDTEAFF. CDR3 DNA sequence: TGTGCCAGCAGCTTAGTGGGGGGGGGCGACACTGAAGCTTTCTTT.